This record covers a single T cell receptor (beta chain). These data originate in a study of blood T cell repertoires in COVID-19. TCRdb's copy holds only in-frame clones and misses some; the assay was immunoSEQ multiplex PCR. This table holds 110,000 or so clones, about 84% found once. V trimming: 3 bases; J trimming: 0 bases; junction bases outside the gene matches: 10. The CDR3 runs 19 residues. CDR1 and CDR2 (germline): ENHRY, SYGVKD. This rearrangement joins TRBV10-3 to TRBJ2-3, with 12 bases that match TRBD2. Sample: peripheral blood. The sequence came from a man over 45 with acute or convalescent COVID-19. The CDR3 loop is CAISDLTSGGAYSTDTQYF. The CDR3 nucleotides are TGTGCCATCAGTGATCTGACTAGCGGGGGAGCCTATAGCACAGATACGCAGTATTTT.